This T cell receptor beta chain derives from a study of OX40 agonist ivuxolimab in advanced cancers. Study overall: Earlier anti-PD-1, anti-PD-L1 or anti-CTLA-4 therapy was permitted; less than 50% had received some. The study reported partial responses in three patients: one hepatocellular carcinoma, two cutaneous melanoma. Study-level points and caveats: On average, CD8+ T cells had more expanded clones than CD4+. Within 6 weeks, CD4+ and CD8+ blood T cells expanded clonally at 0.1 to 3.0 mg/kg.

Profiling relied on immunoSEQ multiplex PCR, and the TCRdb table lists in-frame clones only, not all of them. This sample yields 67,000 or so clones, of which less than 90% are seen a single time; under 1.1% belongs to the top ten. Details on this clone: Its specificity is not known.

Sequencing was performed on CD4+ or CD8+ T cells sorted from blood, taken in a trial of the OX40 agonist ivuxolimab. The TCR originated in an adult with an advanced solid tumor such as melanoma, head and neck, liver or kidney cancer.

CDR3 sequence (DNA): TGTGCCAGCAGTTTAGCAGGGGATGGGTCCTACGAGCAGTACTTC. Its translation is CASSLAGDGSYEQYF. The genes are TRBV28 and TRBJ2-7, with D possibly matching TRBD1 (6 bases). The CDR3 has 15 residues. Germline CDR1 MDHEN, CDR2 SYDVKM. V was shortened by 2 bases and J by 1 base, with 12 bases between the two germline ends.